Listed below are T cell receptor beta chains from one sample, sequenced in a study of T cells after yellow fever vaccination. TCRdb re-called the 5' RACE reads through MiXCR, storing one row per CDR3 protein. The table lists a few hundred thousand distinct CDR3 sequences, more than 8.5% of them singletons. The sample was PBMCs, taken on the day of the first yellow fever vaccination. All receptors come from a man aged 18 to 35 who received the YFV17D yellow fever vaccine. CDR3s include the opening cysteine and the closing phenylalanine or tryptophan. A D gene is named only where the DNA matches it firmly. Clone size appears in some rows only: once, few, many, or a class for an expanded clone.

J gene,clone size,D gene,V gene,CDR3 DNA,CDR3 protein
TRBJ2-2,few,NA,TRBV29-1,TGCAGCGTCTCGGGGACAAACACCGGGGAGCTGTTTTTT,CSVSGTNTGELFF
TRBJ2-3,NA,TRBD1,TRBV7-2,TGTGCCAGCAGCACAAGACAGGGGGCGCCGGATACGCAGTATTTT,CASSTRQGAPDTQYF
TRBJ2-1,NA,TRBD1,TRBV12-3/TRBV12-4,TGTGCCAGCAGTCCGCAGACAGGGGGGGAGTTCTTC,CASSPQTGGEFF
TRBJ2-7,NA,NA,TRBV6-5,TGTGCCAGCAGTTATTCAGGAGACGAGCAGTACTTC,CASSYSGDEQYF
TRBJ1-2,many,NA,TRBV5-1,TGCGCCAGCAGCTTGGCAGGGGAGGGATATGGCTACACCTTC,CASSLAGEGYGYTF
TRBJ2-3,NA,NA,TRBV5-6,TGTGCCAGCAGCTTGGGAGCCCCGACGCAGTATTTT,CASSLGAPTQYF
TRBJ1-5,few,NA,TRBV12-3/TRBV12-4,TGTGCCAGCAGTTCGAGTTTGAGCTCCAATCGGCCCCAGCATTTT,CASSSSLSSNRPQHF
TRBJ1-4,many,NA,TRBV12-3/TRBV12-4,TGTGCCAGCAATGATTCCCGGGACCCATCACAGAAACTGTTTTTT,CASNDSRDPSQKLFF
TRBJ2-5,few,TRBD1,TRBV7-2,TGTGCCAGCAGCCAACAAGGGACAGCCCAGACCCAGTACTTC,CASSQQGTAQTQYF
TRBJ1-6,NA,NA,TRBV11-2,TGTGCCAGCAGCTTAGATATTCCCAGGGGCCTCCACTTT,CASSLDIPRGLHF
TRBJ2-5,NA,NA,TRBV6-1,TGTGCCAGCAGTGCACAGCCTTTTGAAGAGACCCAGTACTTC,CASSAQPFEETQYF
TRBJ1-3,NA,NA,TRBV18,TGTGCCAGCTCACCACAGGCCCCACCTGGAAACACCATATATTTT,CASSPQAPPGNTIYF
TRBJ2-2,many,NA,TRBV4-3,TGCGCCAGCAGCCCCAGGGGACGGGCCCCCGGGGAGCTGTTTTTT,CASSPRGRAPGELFF
TRBJ2-1,NA,TRBD2,TRBV11-2,TGTGCCAGCAGCCCTTTGGGGACTAGCGGTGGCTCCTACAATGAGCAGTTCTTC,CASSPLGTSGGSYNEQFF
TRBJ2-3,NA,NA,TRBV5-1,TGCGCCAGCAGCACCGGGCCTGGCGATACGCAGTATTTT,CASSTGPGDTQYF
TRBJ2-3,few,NA,TRBV5-6,TGTGCCAGCAGGACGGGGCCGGGCACAGATACGCAGTATTTT,CASRTGPGTDTQYF
TRBJ2-1,few,TRBD1,TRBV5-6,TGTGCCAGCAGCCACAGGGGGCCGGGGCAGTTCTTC,CASSHRGPGQFF
TRBJ2-7,NA,NA,TRBV4-2,TGTGCCATGAGCTCGGGGGTGCTCTGCGAGCAGTACTTC,CAMSSGVLCEQYF